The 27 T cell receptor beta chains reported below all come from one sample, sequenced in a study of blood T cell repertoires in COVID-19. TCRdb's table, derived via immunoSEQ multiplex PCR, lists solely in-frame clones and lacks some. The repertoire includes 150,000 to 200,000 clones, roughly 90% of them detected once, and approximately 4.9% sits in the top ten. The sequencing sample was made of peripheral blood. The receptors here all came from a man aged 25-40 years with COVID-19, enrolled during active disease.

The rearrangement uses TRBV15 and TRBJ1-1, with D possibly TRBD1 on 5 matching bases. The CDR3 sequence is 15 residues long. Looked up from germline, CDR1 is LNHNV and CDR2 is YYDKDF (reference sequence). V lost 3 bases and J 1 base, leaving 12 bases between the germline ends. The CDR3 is CATSSPGMGNTEAFF. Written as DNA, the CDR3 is TGTGCCACCAGCAGTCCAGGGATGGGGAACACTGAAGCTTTCTTT.

CDR3 nucleotides: TGCGCCAGCAGTTTAGGGGGCTTCTACAATGAGCAGTTCTTC. Translated: CASSLGGFYNEQFF. The rearrangement links TRBV10-1 to TRBJ2-1, with 7 bases matching TRBD1. Per the germline V gene, CDR1 is WNHNN and CDR2 is SYGVQD (reference sequence). The CDR3 spans 14 residues. V was clipped by 5 bases and J by 3 bases; unmatched bases: 4.

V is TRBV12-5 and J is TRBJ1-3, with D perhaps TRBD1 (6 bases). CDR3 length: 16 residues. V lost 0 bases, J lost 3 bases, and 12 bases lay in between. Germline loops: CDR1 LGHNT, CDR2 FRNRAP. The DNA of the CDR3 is TGTGCTAGTGGTTTGGTACTAGGGACACTTGGAAACACCATATATTTT. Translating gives CASGLVLGTLGNTIYF.

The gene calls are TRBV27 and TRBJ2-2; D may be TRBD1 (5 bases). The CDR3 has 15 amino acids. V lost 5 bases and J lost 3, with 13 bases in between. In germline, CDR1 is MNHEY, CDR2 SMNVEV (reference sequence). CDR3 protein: CASSRRGIDTGELFF. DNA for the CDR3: TGTGCCAGCAGTCGTAGGGGCATCGACACCGGGGAGCTGTTTTTT.

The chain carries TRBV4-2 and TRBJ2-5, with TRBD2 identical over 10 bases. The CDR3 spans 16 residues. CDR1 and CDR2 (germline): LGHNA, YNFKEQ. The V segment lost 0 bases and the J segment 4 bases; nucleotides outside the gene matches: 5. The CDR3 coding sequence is TGTGCCAGCAGCCAAGATCCAGCGGGAGGGCGAGAGACCCAGTACTTC. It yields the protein CASSQDPAGGRETQYF.

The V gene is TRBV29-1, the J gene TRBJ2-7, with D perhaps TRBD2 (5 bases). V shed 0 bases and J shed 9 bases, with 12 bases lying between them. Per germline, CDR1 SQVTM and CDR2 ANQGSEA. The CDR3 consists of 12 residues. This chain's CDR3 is CSVEDRAEGQYF. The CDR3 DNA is TGCAGCGTTGAAGATCGCGCCGAGGGGCAGTACTTC.

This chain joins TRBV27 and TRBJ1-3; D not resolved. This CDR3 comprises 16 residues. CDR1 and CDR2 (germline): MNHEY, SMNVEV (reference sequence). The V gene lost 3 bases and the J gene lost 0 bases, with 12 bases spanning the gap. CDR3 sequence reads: CASSLGGGYSGNTIYF. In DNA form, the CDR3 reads TGTGCCAGCAGTTTGGGCGGAGGATACTCTGGAAACACCATATATTTT.

In DNA form, the CDR3 reads TGTGCCAGCAGCCCCGGGACAAGTGGAAACACCATATATTTT. It translates to CASSPGTSGNTIYF. The V call is TRBV7-3, the J call TRBJ1-3; possibly TRBD1 for D (6 bases). The V gene lost 5 bases and the J gene lost 3 bases, with 11 bases spanning the gap. The CDR3 consists of 14 residues. The germline gives CDR1 SGHTA, CDR2 FQGTGA.

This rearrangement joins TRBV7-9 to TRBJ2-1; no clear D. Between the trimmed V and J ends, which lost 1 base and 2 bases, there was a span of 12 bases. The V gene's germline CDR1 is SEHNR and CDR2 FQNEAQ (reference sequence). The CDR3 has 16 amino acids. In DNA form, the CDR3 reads TGTGCCAGCAGCTTAGGTATAGTACTTACCTACAATGAGCAGTTCTTC. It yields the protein CASSLGIVLTYNEQFF.

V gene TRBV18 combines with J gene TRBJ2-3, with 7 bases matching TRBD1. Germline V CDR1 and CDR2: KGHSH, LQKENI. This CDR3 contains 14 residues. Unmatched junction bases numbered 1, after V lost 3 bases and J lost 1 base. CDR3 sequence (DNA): TGTGCCAGCTCACCCGGACAGGGCACAGATACGCAGTATTTT. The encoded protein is CASSPGQGTDTQYF.

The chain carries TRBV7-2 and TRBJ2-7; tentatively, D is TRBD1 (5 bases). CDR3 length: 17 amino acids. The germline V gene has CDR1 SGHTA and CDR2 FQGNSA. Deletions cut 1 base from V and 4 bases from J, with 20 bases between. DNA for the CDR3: TGTGCCAGCAGCTTAGGAGATGGGGCCTCCTTGGCGTACGAGCAGTACTTC. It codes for CASSLGDGASLAYEQYF.

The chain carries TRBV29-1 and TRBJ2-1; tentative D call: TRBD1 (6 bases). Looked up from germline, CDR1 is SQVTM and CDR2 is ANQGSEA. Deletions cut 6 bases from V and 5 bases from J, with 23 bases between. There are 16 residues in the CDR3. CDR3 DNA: TGCAGCGTCGAAAAAAACAGGGTGCGTATGGACAATGAGCAGTTCTTC. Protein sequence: CSVEKNRVRMDNEQFF.

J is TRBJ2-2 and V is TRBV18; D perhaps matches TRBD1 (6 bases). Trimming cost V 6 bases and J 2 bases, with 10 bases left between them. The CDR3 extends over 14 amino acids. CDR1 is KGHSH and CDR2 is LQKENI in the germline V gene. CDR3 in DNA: TGTGCCAGCTCCCTGGGACAAAACACCGGGGAGCTGTTTTTT. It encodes CASSLGQNTGELFF.

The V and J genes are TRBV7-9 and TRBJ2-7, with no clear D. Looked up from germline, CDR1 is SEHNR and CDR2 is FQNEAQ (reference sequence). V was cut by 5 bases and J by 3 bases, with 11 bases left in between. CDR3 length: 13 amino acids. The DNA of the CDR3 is TGTGCCAGCAGCCCCCCCAGAAACTACGAGCAGTACTTC. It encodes CASSPPRNYEQYF.

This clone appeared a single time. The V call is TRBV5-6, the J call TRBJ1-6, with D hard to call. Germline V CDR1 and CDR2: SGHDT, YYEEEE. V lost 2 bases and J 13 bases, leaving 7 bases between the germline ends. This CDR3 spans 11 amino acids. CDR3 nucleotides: TGTGCCAGCAGCTTCGGCGGGCCCCTCCACTTT. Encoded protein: CASSFGGPLHF.

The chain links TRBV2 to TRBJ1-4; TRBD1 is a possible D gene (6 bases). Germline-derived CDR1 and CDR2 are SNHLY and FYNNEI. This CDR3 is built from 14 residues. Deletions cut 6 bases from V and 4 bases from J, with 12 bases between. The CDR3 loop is CASRQQGLNEKLFF. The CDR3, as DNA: TGTGCCAGCAGGCAACAGGGCCTTAATGAAAAACTGTTTTTT.

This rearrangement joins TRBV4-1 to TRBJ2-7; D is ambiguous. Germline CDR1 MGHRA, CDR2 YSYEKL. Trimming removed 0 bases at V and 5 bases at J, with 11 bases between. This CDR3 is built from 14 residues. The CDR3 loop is CASSQDPGSDEQYF. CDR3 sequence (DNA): TGCGCCAGCAGCCAAGATCCGGGTTCCGACGAGCAGTACTTC.

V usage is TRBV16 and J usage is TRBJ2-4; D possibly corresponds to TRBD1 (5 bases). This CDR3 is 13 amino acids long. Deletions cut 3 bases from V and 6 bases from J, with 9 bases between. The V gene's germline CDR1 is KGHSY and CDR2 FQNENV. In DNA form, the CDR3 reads TGTGCCAGCAGCCAGCAGGGTACAAACATTCAGTACTTC. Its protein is CASSQQGTNIQYF.

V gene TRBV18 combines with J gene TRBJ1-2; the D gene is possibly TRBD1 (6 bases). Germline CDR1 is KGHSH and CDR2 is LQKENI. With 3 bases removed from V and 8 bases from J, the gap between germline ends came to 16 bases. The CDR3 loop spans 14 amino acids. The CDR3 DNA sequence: TGTGCCAGCTCACCCGGACAGTCCCTCGAGGGCTACACCTTC. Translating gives CASSPGQSLEGYTF.

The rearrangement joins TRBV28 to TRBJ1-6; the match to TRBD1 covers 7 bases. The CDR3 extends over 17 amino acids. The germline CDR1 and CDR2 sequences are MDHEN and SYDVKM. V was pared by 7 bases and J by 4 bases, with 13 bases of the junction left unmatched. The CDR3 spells CASTLPGQVDYNSPLHF. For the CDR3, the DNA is TGTGCCAGCACCCTCCCCGGACAGGTTGATTATAATTCACCCCTCCACTTT.

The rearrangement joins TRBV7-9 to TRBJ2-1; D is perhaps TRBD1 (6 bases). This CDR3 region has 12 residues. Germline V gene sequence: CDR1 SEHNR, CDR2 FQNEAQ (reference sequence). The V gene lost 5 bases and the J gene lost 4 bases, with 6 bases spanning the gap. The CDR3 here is CASSTGYNEQFF. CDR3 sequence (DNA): TGTGCCAGCAGCACAGGGTACAATGAGCAGTTCTTC.

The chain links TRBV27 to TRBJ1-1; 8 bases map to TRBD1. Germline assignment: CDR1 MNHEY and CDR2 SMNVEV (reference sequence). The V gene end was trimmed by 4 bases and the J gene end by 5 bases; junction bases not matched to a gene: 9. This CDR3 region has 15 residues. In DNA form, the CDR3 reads TGTGCCAGCAGTTCCGGACAGGGCTGGGGAACTGAAGCTTTCTTT. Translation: CASSSGQGWGTEAFF.

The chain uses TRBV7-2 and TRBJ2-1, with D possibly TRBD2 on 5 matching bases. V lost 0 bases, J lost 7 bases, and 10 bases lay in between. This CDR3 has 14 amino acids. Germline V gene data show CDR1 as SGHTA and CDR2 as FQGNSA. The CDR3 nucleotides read TGTGCCAGCAGCTTAGCGGGAGCGTTTAATGAGCAGTTCTTC. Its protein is CASSLAGAFNEQFF.

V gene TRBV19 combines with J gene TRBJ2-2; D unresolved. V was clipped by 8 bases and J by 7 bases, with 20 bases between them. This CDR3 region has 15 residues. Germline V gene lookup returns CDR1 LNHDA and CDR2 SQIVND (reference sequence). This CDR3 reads CASCPVPLPGGELFF. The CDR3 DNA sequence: TGTGCCAGTTGCCCAGTCCCCCTCCCGGGCGGGGAGCTGTTTTTT.

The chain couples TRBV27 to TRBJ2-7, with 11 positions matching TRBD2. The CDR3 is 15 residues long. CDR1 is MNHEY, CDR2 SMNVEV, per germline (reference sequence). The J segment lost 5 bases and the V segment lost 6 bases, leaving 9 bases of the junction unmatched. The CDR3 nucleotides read TGTGCCAGCAGCTTACTAGCGGGAGTTGTCAACGAGCAGTACTTC. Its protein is CASSLLAGVVNEQYF.

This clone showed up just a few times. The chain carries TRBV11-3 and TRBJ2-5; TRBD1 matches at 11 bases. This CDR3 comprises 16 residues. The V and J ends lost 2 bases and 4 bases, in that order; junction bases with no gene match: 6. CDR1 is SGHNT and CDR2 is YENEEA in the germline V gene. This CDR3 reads CASSLRTGGPGETQYF. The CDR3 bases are TGTGCCAGCAGCTTACGGACAGGGGGCCCGGGAGAGACCCAGTACTTC.

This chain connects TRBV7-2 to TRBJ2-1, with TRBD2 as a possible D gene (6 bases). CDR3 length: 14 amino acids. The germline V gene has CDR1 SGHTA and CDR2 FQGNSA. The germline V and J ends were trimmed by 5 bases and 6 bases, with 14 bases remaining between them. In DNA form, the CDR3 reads TGTGCCAGCAGCGACACCTCCGGGGGCAATGAGCAGTTCTTC. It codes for CASSDTSGGNEQFF.